The 31 T cell receptor beta chains in this list originate from one sample, sequenced in a study of Tregs in tolerant kidney transplant recipients. Sequencing was performed with immunoSEQ multiplex PCR; in TCRdb, only in-frame clones are kept and a portion is missing. The table lists some 68,000 clones, around 83% of them singletons, with roughly 4.5% in the top ten. The sequenced sample was CD4+ T cells from blood. These receptors all stem from a human donor in good health.

The rearrangement links TRBV5-6 to TRBJ1-1, with no clear D. Germline V gene lookup returns CDR1 SGHDT and CDR2 YYEEEE. Trimming stripped 0 bases from V and 6 bases from J, with 3 bases between. The CDR3 spans 11 residues. The CDR3 protein is CASSLGPEAFF. The CDR3 DNA reads as TGTGCCAGCAGCTTGGGACCTGAAGCTTTCTTT.

In its sample, this clone was seen a few times. This sequence joins TRBV14 and TRBJ2-5; no reliable D call. V lost 5 bases and J lost 2, with 9 bases in between. The germline gives CDR1 SGHDN, CDR2 FVKESK. This CDR3 region has 13 residues. The CDR3 reads CASSRLGQETQYF. The CDR3 region has the DNA TGTGCCAGCAGCAGGTTAGGGCAAGAGACCCAGTACTTC.

This clone was counted a single time. As DNA, the CDR3 is TGTGCCAGCAGCCTCTGGACTAGCGGGGGTAATGAGCAGTTCTTC. This translates into CASSLWTSGGNEQFF. The V call is TRBV13, the J call TRBJ2-1; TRBD2 aligns across 13 bases. The CDR3 loop spans 15 amino acids. The trim removed 5 bases at V and 7 bases at J, leaving 5 bases unmatched. Germline CDR1 is PRHDT and CDR2 is FYEKMQ (reference sequence).

This chain joins TRBV29-1 and TRBJ1-2; D is possibly TRBD1 (5 bases). The germline V and J ends were trimmed by 6 bases and 0 bases, with 14 bases remaining between them. This CDR3 has 14 amino acids. Germline CDR1 SQVTM, CDR2 ANQGSEA. For the CDR3, the DNA is TGCAGCGTGTCGGGGGAGGTCGCTAACTATGGCTACACCTTC. This gives the protein CSVSGEVANYGYTF.

This clone was counted only a few times. J is TRBJ2-5 and V is TRBV6-6; weak D call: TRBD1 (5 bases). CDR3 size: 15 residues. Trimming cost V 0 bases and J 4 bases, with 12 bases left between them. Germline-derived CDR1 and CDR2 are MNHNY and SVGAGI (reference sequence). The CDR3 loop reads CASSYSGVQGETQYF. CDR3 nucleotides: TGTGCCAGCAGTTACTCAGGAGTCCAGGGAGAGACCCAGTACTTC.

The chain has TRBV4-1 and TRBJ2-7; 7 bases map to TRBD2. Germline assignment: CDR1 MGHRA and CDR2 YSYEKL. The CDR3 covers 18 residues. Losses at the gene ends were 0 bases for V and 2 bases for J; bases not matched to a gene: 13. For the CDR3, the DNA is TGCGCCAGCAGCCAAGACGGCGGGGGTTGGGGAGGTCCCTACGAGCAGTACTTC. Translation: CASSQDGGGWGGPYEQYF.

This clone was recorded once. This rearrangement joins TRBV29-1 to TRBJ1-2; unclear D gene. The CDR3 length is 13 residues. V was cut by 3 bases and J by 8 bases, with 16 bases left in between. Germline CDR1 is SQVTM and CDR2 is ANQGSEA. The CDR3 sequence is CSVDLDGSRGYTF. The CDR3, as DNA: TGCAGCGTTGATTTGGACGGGAGTAGAGGCTACACCTTC. Full variable domain (remainder filled in from reference TRBV29-1 and TRBJ1-2): SAVISQKPSRDICQRGTSLTIQCQVDSQVTMMFWYRQQPGQSLTLIATANQGSEATYESGFVIDKFPISRPNLTFSTLTVSNMSPEDSSIYLCSVDLDGSRGYTFGSGTRLTVV.

The chain is built from TRBV11-3 and TRBJ2-3, with D tentatively TRBD1 (5 bases). With 5 bases removed from V and 0 bases from J, the gap between germline ends came to 12 bases. Germline V gene data show CDR1 as SGHNT and CDR2 as YENEEA. The CDR3 runs 15 residues. CDR3 region: CASSPQGTSTDTQYF. As DNA, the CDR3 is TGTGCCAGCAGCCCCCAGGGCACTAGCACAGATACGCAGTATTTT.

The chain has TRBV6-1 and TRBJ1-2; D is possibly TRBD1 (5 bases). Germline V lookup: CDR1 MNHNS, CDR2 SASEGT. The V and J ends lost 6 bases and 8 bases respectively, with 16 bases between them. The CDR3 covers 13 residues. CDR3 sequence (DNA): TGTGCCAGCAGCGCCGGGACCTCGGGCGGCTACACCTTC. It translates to CASSAGTSGGYTF.

V usage is TRBV7-9 and J usage is TRBJ1-5; no definite D call. CDR1 is SEHNR and CDR2 is FQNEAQ in the germline V gene (reference sequence). V was shortened by 3 bases and J by 0 bases, with 3 bases between the two germline ends. The CDR3 sequence is 13 residues long. CDR3 region: CASSLDSNQPQHF. The CDR3 DNA reads as TGTGCCAGCAGCTTGGATAGCAATCAGCCCCAGCATTTT.

The V gene is TRBV19, the J gene TRBJ1-1; no clear D. Germline CDR1 LNHDA, CDR2 SQIVND (reference sequence). This CDR3 region has 15 residues. The germline V and J ends were trimmed by 3 bases and 4 bases, with 15 bases remaining between them. CDR3 protein: CASSIYRGIFTEAFF. CDR3 nucleotide sequence: TGTGCCAGTAGTATTTATCGAGGGATTTTCACTGAAGCTTTCTTT.

The chain employs TRBV19 and TRBJ1-2; 7 nucleotides align to TRBD1. The V and J ends lost 7 bases and 12 bases, in that order; junction bases with no gene match: 14. The CDR3 consists of 13 residues. Germline loops: CDR1 LNHDA, CDR2 SQIVND (reference sequence). Here the CDR3 reads CASISGGSLSHTF. The CDR3 bases are TGTGCCAGTATCTCAGGGGGATCACTATCCCACACCTTC.

The chain employs TRBV29-1 and TRBJ1-1, with a tentative D call TRBD1 (5 bases). The CDR3 length is 13 residues. Trimming stripped 3 bases from V and 4 bases from J, with 12 bases between. Per the germline V gene, CDR1 is SQVTM and CDR2 is ANQGSEA. For the CDR3, the DNA is TGCAGCGTTGAGCTGGGGCTGAGCACTGAAGCTTTCTTT. This gives the protein CSVELGLSTEAFF.

The rearrangement joins TRBV7-2 to TRBJ1-2; a possible D gene is TRBD1 (6 bases). The CDR3 totals 14 residues. Germline CDR1 reads SGHTA; CDR2 reads FQGNSA. V dropped 4 bases and J dropped 7 bases, with 16 bases sitting between them. The CDR3 sequence is CASSSSKQGPGYTF. The CDR3 coding sequence is TGTGCCAGCAGCTCCTCTAAACAGGGACCTGGCTACACCTTC.

The chain employs TRBV5-1 and TRBJ1-4, with a possible D match to TRBD1 (6 bases). The CDR3 runs to 13 residues. V was shortened by 3 bases and J by 8 bases, with 11 bases between the two germline ends. The V gene's germline CDR1 is SGHRS and CDR2 YFSETQ. Written as DNA, the CDR3 is TGCGCCAGCAGCTCACAGGGTGGGGAAAAACTGTTTTTT. Translating gives CASSSQGGEKLFF.

The V call is TRBV19, the J call TRBJ1-5, with D unresolved. Trimming shortened V by 10 bases and J by 9 bases, and 16 bases separated the two germline ends. The CDR3 consists of 12 residues. Looked up from germline, CDR1 is LNHDA and CDR2 is SQIVND (reference sequence). CDR3: CAIFRSVTPQHF. The CDR3 DNA reads TGTGCCATCTTCAGGAGTGTAACGCCCCAGCATTTT.

CDR3 DNA sequence: TGTGCCAGTACAACATCCCGGGACGGATTCTATGGCTACACCTTC. Translated: CASTTSRDGFYGYTF. The chain carries TRBV19 and TRBJ1-2, with a weak D call TRBD1 (5 bases). Germline V gene data show CDR1 as LNHDA and CDR2 as SQIVND (reference sequence). The CDR3 totals 15 residues. With 7 bases removed from V and 4 bases from J, the gap between germline ends came to 19 bases. The whole variable domain, filled in from reference TRBV19 and TRBJ1-2, reads DGGITQSPKYLFRKEGQNVTLSCEQNLNHDAMYWYRQDPGQGLRLIYYSQIVNDFQKGDIAEGYSVSREKKESFPLTVTSAQKNPTAFYLCASTTSRDGFYGYTFGSGTRLTVV.

The chain combines TRBV29-1 with TRBJ1-5, with D possibly being TRBD1 (5 bases). CDR3 length: 13 residues. Germline values: CDR1 SQVTM, CDR2 ANQGSEA. Trimming took 6 bases from V and 7 from J, leaving 16 bases between them. CDR3 sequence (DNA): TGCAGCGTGGCCGGGACCGACGAGCAGCCCCAGCATTTT. Translated, it gives CSVAGTDEQPQHF.

This clone is a singleton in its sample. The chain has TRBV29-1 and TRBJ2-7; TRBD2 matches at 10 bases. This CDR3 region has 13 residues. Germline CDR1 and CDR2: SQVTM and ANQGSEA. With V trimmed by 4 bases and J by 7 bases, 7 bases remained unmatched. The CDR3 is CSVGAAGGWEQYF. DNA for the CDR3: TGCAGCGTTGGAGCAGCGGGAGGGTGGGAGCAGTACTTC.

The chain couples TRBV7-2 to TRBJ1-6, with D maybe TRBD1 (6 bases). The CDR3 length is 15 residues. The germline V gene has CDR1 SGHTA and CDR2 FQGNSA. Trimming stripped 2 bases from V and 10 bases from J, with 15 bases between. For the CDR3, the DNA is TGTGCCAGCAGCTTAAGCGACAGGACCCCCTCACCCCTCCACTTT. Protein sequence: CASSLSDRTPSPLHF.

This clone was seen more than once but under ten times. This chain links TRBV5-5 with TRBJ2-4; D possibly corresponds to TRBD2 (6 bases). Germline values: CDR1 SGHKS, CDR2 YYEKEE (reference sequence). CDR3 length: 13 residues. Trimming took 4 bases from V and 5 from J, leaving 10 bases between them. CDR3 DNA sequence: TGTGCCAGCAGCACAACGGGGGAAAACATTCAGTACTTC. It translates to CASSTTGENIQYF.

The chain is built from TRBV6-1 and TRBJ1-5; D may be TRBD1 (5 bases). Germline CDR1 reads MNHNS; CDR2 reads SASEGT. V gave up 6 bases and J gave up 2 bases, with 11 bases separating them. This CDR3 region has 14 residues. CDR3 loop: CASRGTGGNQPQHF. In DNA, the CDR3 is TGTGCCAGCAGGGGGACGGGGGGCAATCAGCCCCAGCATTTT.

The CDR3 sequence: CASSTRPTPNEQFF. In DNA, the CDR3 is TGTGCCAGCAGCACCAGACCCACCCCCAATGAGCAGTTCTTC. The chain combines TRBV9 with TRBJ2-1; no firm D call. The length of the CDR3 is 14 residues. V lost 4 bases, J lost 6 bases, and 14 bases lay in between. Germline loops: CDR1 SGDLS, CDR2 YYNGEE.

The J gene is TRBJ2-1, the V gene TRBV7-3; D is uncertain. This CDR3 is 13 amino acids long. Trimming removed 2 bases at V and 4 bases at J, with 6 bases between. Per the germline V gene, CDR1 is SGHTA and CDR2 is FQGTGA. The CDR3 sequence: CASSLQLYNEQFF. The CDR3 nucleotides read TGTGCCAGCAGCTTACAGTTGTACAATGAGCAGTTCTTC.

CDR3 DNA sequence: TGTGCCAGCTCATCTCTAGCGGGGGCCCCCACAGATACGCAGTATTTT. As protein: CASSSLAGAPTDTQYF. The chain carries TRBV18 and TRBJ2-3; 10 bases agree with TRBD2. This CDR3 has 16 residues. In germline, CDR1 is KGHSH, CDR2 LQKENI. J was trimmed by 2 bases and V by 5 bases; bases with no gene match: 7.

The chain has TRBV10-1 and TRBJ2-7; the match to TRBD1 covers 9 bases. This CDR3 comprises 19 residues. With 3 bases clipped from V and 6 bases from J, the junction kept 21 bases outside the gene matches. From germline, CDR1 is WNHNN and CDR2 SYGVQD (reference sequence). Here the CDR3 reads CASSDGVRERTGVISEQYF. CDR3 nucleotides: TGCGCCAGCAGTGACGGGGTAAGGGAGAGGACAGGGGTAATTTCCGAGCAGTACTTC.

V and J are TRBV7-2 and TRBJ2-5; D is ambiguous. The assigned J gene may be wrong: the sequence end matches TRBJ2-7 better. From germline, CDR1 is SGHTA and CDR2 FQGNSA. There are 14 residues in the CDR3. The DNA for the CDR3 is TGTGCCAGCAGCTTAAGACCGACACCTACCGAGCAGTACTTC. It encodes CASSLRPTPTEQYF.

The chain is built from TRBV7-2 and TRBJ1-1; no firm D call. Trimming removed 8 bases from V and 3 bases from J, with 13 bases in between. Germline CDR1 SGHTA, CDR2 FQGNSA. CDR3 length: 13 amino acids. CDR3 in amino acids: CASAVFIDTEAFF. CDR3 sequence (DNA): TGTGCCAGCGCGGTTTTCATCGACACTGAAGCTTTCTTT. Based on the CDR3 plus reference TRBV7-2 and TRBJ1-1, the full variable domain is GAGVSQSPSNKVTEKGKDVELRCDPISGHTALYWYRQSLGQGLEFLIYFQGNSAPDKSGLPSDRFSAERTGGSVSTLTIQRTQQEDSAVYLCASAVFIDTEAFFGQGTRLTVV.

The chain links TRBV5-5 to TRBJ1-1; a possible D gene is TRBD1 (5 bases). Deletions cut 1 base from V and 4 bases from J, with 8 bases between. Per the germline V gene, CDR1 is SGHKS and CDR2 is YYEKEE (reference sequence). This CDR3 contains 13 residues. The DNA for the CDR3 is TGTGCCAGCAGCTTGTGGGGCGGCACTGAAGCTTTCTTT. It encodes CASSLWGGTEAFF.

This chain joins TRBV4-1 and TRBJ2-1, with 8 bases that match TRBD2. The CDR3 has 15 amino acids. Germline V CDR1 and CDR2: MGHRA, YSYEKL. With V trimmed by 4 bases and J by 6 bases, 8 bases remained unmatched. The CDR3 is CASSRLGLGFNEQFF. The CDR3, as DNA: TGCGCCAGCAGCCGCCTGGGACTAGGGTTCAATGAGCAGTTCTTC.

The chain has TRBV30 and TRBJ2-3, with a weak D call TRBD1 (5 bases). The germline gives CDR1 GTSNPN, CDR2 SVGIG (reference sequence). This CDR3 spans 15 amino acids. V shed 6 bases and J shed 0 bases, with 16 bases lying between them. CDR3 DNA: TGTGCCTGCGCCCGACAGTCGATTAGCACAGATACGCAGTATTTT. Translated: CACARQSISTDTQYF.